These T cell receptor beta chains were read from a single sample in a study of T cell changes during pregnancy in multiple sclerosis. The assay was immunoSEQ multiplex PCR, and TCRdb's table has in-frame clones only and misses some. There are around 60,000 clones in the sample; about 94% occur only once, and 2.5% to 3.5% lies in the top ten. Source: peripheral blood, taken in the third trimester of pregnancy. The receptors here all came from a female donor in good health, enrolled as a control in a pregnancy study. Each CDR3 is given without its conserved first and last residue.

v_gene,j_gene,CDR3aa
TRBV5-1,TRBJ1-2,ASSSRPGTGVDYGYT
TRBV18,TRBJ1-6,ASSPGSRNNSPLH
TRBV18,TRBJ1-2,ASSPPGQGNYGYT
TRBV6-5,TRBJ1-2,ATLQGGNYGYT
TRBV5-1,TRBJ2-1,ASTQGGGSTYNEQF
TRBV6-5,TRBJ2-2,ASSLGLANTGELF
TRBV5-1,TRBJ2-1,ASSPGSPYNEQF
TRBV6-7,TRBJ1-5,ASSYSGGFEGQPQH
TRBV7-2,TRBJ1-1,ASSPNQQGAAF
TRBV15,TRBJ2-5,ATRTGGAETQY
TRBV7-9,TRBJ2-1,ASSSPARGGTPYNEQF
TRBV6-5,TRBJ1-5,ASSPLGGPQPQH
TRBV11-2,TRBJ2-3,ASSLGGSGTDTQY
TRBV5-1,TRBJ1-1,ASSSRPGQATEAF
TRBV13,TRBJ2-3,ASSLEGLPTDTQY